These T cell receptor beta chains were read from a single sample in a study of siplizumab effects on memory and regulatory T cells. The table came from immunoSEQ multiplex PCR; TCRdb's copy has only in-frame clones and leaves some out. The sample lists about 120,000 clones, around 93% occurring once. Sequenced sample: non-Treg CD4+ T cells sorted from blood. These receptors originate from a human donor in good health. Both conserved end residues are trimmed from each CDR3. Each record gives: V gene, J gene, CDR3 protein.

v_gene: TRBV7-2; j_gene: TRBJ1-5; CDR3aa: ASSLREYGPQH
v_gene: TRBV11-2; j_gene: TRBJ2-7; CDR3aa: ASSLIFGTTYEQY
v_gene: TRBV4-2; j_gene: TRBJ2-7; CDR3aa: ASSQAPGLPYEQY
v_gene: TRBV21-1; j_gene: TRBJ2-3; CDR3aa: VPGGYTQY
v_gene: TRBV29-1; j_gene: TRBJ1-4; CDR3aa: SVRGSNEKLF
v_gene: TRBV2; j_gene: TRBJ1-4; CDR3aa: ASSLSMGGNEKLF
v_gene: TRBV10-3; j_gene: TRBJ2-5; CDR3aa: AISQGQEWETQY
v_gene: TRBV28; j_gene: TRBJ2-4; CDR3aa: ASSSSAGAKNIQY
v_gene: TRBV5-5; j_gene: TRBJ1-6; CDR3aa: ASLFLEGSYNSPLH
v_gene: TRBV6-5; j_gene: TRBJ1-1; CDR3aa: ASSYEIQTEAF
v_gene: TRBV7-9; j_gene: TRBJ2-4; CDR3aa: ASSRRIGGGEDIQY
v_gene: TRBV7-9; j_gene: TRBJ1-1; CDR3aa: ASSRMRQGRTEAF
v_gene: TRBV7-2; j_gene: TRBJ2-5; CDR3aa: ASSLGTQETQY
v_gene: TRBV7-2; j_gene: TRBJ2-7; CDR3aa: ASSPSENRLPYEQY
v_gene: TRBV5-6; j_gene: TRBJ1-1; CDR3aa: ASKPNPAVQGEAF
v_gene: TRBV7-6; j_gene: TRBJ2-1; CDR3aa: ASSRGTSSYNEQF
v_gene: TRBV5-1; j_gene: TRBJ2-1; CDR3aa: ASSLPGTSGVSEQF
v_gene: TRBV15; j_gene: TRBJ2-5; CDR3aa: ATSRVGRDGQETQY
v_gene: TRBV5-1; j_gene: TRBJ1-2; CDR3aa: ASSLSGQNYGYT
v_gene: TRBV4-1; j_gene: TRBJ2-3; CDR3aa: ASSQDRTGYWDTQY
v_gene: TRBV30; j_gene: TRBJ1-5; CDR3aa: AWSVGGGQPQH
v_gene: TRBV25-1; j_gene: TRBJ2-1; CDR3aa: ARRTSGGSSYNEQF
v_gene: TRBV2; j_gene: TRBJ2-7; CDR3aa: ASSPLAGASYEQY
v_gene: TRBV18; j_gene: TRBJ2-7; CDR3aa: ASSPQNTGSEQY
v_gene: TRBV7-9; j_gene: TRBJ1-6; CDR3aa: ASSLGSYSPLH
v_gene: TRBV28; j_gene: TRBJ2-7; CDR3aa: ASSLSGAYEQY
v_gene: TRBV19; j_gene: TRBJ1-3; CDR3aa: ASGQVGENTIY
v_gene: TRBV2; j_gene: TRBJ2-1; CDR3aa: ASSVFGSGNEQF
v_gene: TRBV19; j_gene: TRBJ2-7; CDR3aa: ASSIGTTYEQY
v_gene: TRBV10-3; j_gene: TRBJ2-3; CDR3aa: ANRSGGATDTQY
v_gene: TRBV5-1; j_gene: TRBJ1-5; CDR3aa: ASSFGQEHQPQH
v_gene: TRBV7-9; j_gene: TRBJ1-1; CDR3aa: ASSSQGMNTEAF
v_gene: TRBV2; j_gene: TRBJ1-5; CDR3aa: ASTVLAGGANQPQH
v_gene: TRBV7-6; j_gene: TRBJ2-2; CDR3aa: ASSLMGQGITGELF
v_gene: TRBV11-3; j_gene: TRBJ2-5; CDR3aa: ASSFGGGLQETQY
v_gene: TRBV2; j_gene: TRBJ1-1; CDR3aa: ASSGVAGPLVAF
v_gene: TRBV11-2; j_gene: TRBJ1-1; CDR3aa: ASGVEAF
v_gene: TRBV6-5; j_gene: TRBJ1-1; CDR3aa: ASTGGNTEAF
v_gene: TRBV9; j_gene: TRBJ2-5; CDR3aa: ASSVAGKETQY
v_gene: TRBV7-3; j_gene: TRBJ2-1; CDR3aa: ASSLSPGIRSEQF
v_gene: TRBV5-1; j_gene: TRBJ2-3; CDR3aa: ASSIAQVGNTQY
v_gene: TRBV28; j_gene: TRBJ2-3; CDR3aa: ASRLAGGPTDTQY